This TCR beta chain came from a study of blood T cells in healthy people across ages. With a J-beta primer mix and a sample-barcoded 5' primer, a second PCR ran about 7 to 11 cycles. MiXCR, applied by TCRdb to the 5' RACE reads, yields one record per CDR3 protein. Here the sample spans about 1,500,000 distinct CDR3 sequences, under 30% being singletons. CDR1 and CDR2 (germline): SGHDT, YYEEEE. The germline V and J ends were trimmed by 7 bases and 2 bases, with 4 bases remaining between them. CDR3 length: 11 residues. The gene calls are TRBV5-6 and TRBJ2-1; D remains unclear. This sequence originates from a woman between 25 and 40 years old in good health. Sequences were obtained from blood. DNA of the CDR3: TGTGCCAGCCTAGCCTACAATGAGCAGTTCTTC. This codes for CASLAYNEQFF.